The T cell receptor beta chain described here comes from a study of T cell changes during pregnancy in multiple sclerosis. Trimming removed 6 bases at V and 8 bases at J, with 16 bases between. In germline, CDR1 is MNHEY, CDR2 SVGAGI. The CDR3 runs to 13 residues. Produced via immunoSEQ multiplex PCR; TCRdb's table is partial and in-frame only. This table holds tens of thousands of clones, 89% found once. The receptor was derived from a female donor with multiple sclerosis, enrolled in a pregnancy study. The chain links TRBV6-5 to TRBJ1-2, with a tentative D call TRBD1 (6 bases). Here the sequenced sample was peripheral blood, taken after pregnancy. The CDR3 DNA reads TGTGCCAGCAGCCAATACAGGGCACGGGGCTACACCTTC. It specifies CASSQYRARGYTF.